This T cell receptor (beta chain) was identified in a study of cytomegalovirus exposure and HLA in healthy donors (dated by TCRdb to 2016 to 2017). About the full investigation: In an earlier analysis of under 600 of the donors, 250 to 300 Gb of sequence data and about 110 million unique TCR beta sequences from roughly 180 million T cells were reported. Among roughly 400 genotyped donors of the cohort, an average of 235,054 unique TCR beta nucleotide sequences were sequenced per donor, about a sixth of them non-productive. The study was designed to test whether signatures of past pathogen exposure could be identified by cataloging public T cell receptors. Along with the approximately 700-subject first cohort, a separate validation cohort of some 130 different subjects was used. Four or five DR-DQ haplotypes were handled as single units for association and clustering because linkage in the cohort was strong. To predict cytomegalovirus infection status, the study combined high-throughput TCR immunosequencing, statistical association of individual TCRs with disease status, and machine learning. HLA typing covered class I and class II loci at four-digit resolution. A later analysis re-analyzed previously published TCR beta repertoires from 666 donors and added high-resolution HLA genotyping to study TCR occurrence patterns. Donor age, sex, ethnicity and CMV serostatus were compiled alongside the repertoire data. The T cell repertoires of 666 subjects were profiled by immunosequencing and related to cytomegalovirus serostatus. A later genetic analysis used genome-wide SNP genotypes for about three fifths of the 666 donors, treating that subset as a discovery cohort. To decide whether each TCR beta V gene segment behaved as functional or pseudogenic, an earlier analysis of several hundred of the donors relied on high-throughput TCR beta sequencing. In the later analysis, no new phenotypic data were used to find candidate immune exposures; instead, reliance was placed on TCR beta sequences and their occurrence across donors. Typing coverage varied by locus: roughly 629-630 donors for A, B, C, DRB1 and DQB1; 522 for DQA1; 606 for DPA1; roughly 450 for DPB1. All discovery cohort repertoires had been generated using a single sequencing platform. Among the approximately 420 genotyped donors, about 83% belonged to the genetic ancestry cluster associated with self-reported Caucasian donors. About 300 gigabases of sequencing data and tens of millions of unique TCR sequences were included in an early release covering roughly 700 HLA-typed donors. What the work shows at the level of the full study, not this receptor alone: Three of the identified cytomegalovirus-associated TCR beta chains were confirmed in vitro to be specific for cytomegalovirus antigens. When HLA alleles, especially DR and DQ, strongly co-occurred, attributing TCR associations to individual alleles was difficult. An earlier analysis of around 500 of the donors showed that most TCR beta V segments appeared in productive rearrangements either about 87% or about 30% of the time, which broadly matched IMGT annotations. Because HLA typing was unavailable for some donors at each locus, only the typed subset was used in association tests. The study gave a list of roughly 150 TCR beta chains associated with cytomegalovirus. The earlier analysis of approximately 560 of the donors excluded 15 to 20 rarely observed V segments, including chromosome 9 orphons, because counts were too low. In a later analysis, most CMV-associated TCR beta chains were found to appear HLA-restricted, with HLA associations seemingly driven largely by CMV exposure. Roughly uniform sequencing depth across donors was assumed in presence/absence analyses, although this assumption may not hold. A further reported finding was that TCR beta sequences accurately predicted the HLA-A and HLA-B alleles for most subjects in the first cohort. In both the original and validation cohorts, the classifier was reported to diagnose cytomegalovirus status with high specificity and sensitivity. According to a later genetic analysis, donors in an Asian-associated ancestry cluster had fewer N-insertions in productive TCRs than the approximately 670-donor mean. The cohort was sequenced for TCR beta chains only, and without alpha or paired-chain data the features that could be detected were limited. Most TCR sequences were observed very rarely across donors, whereas some public TCRs were present in many individuals. Several of the top co-occurrence clusters appeared to be linked to parvovirus B19, influenza, CMV and Epstein-Barr virus, according to a later analysis. A group of highly shared sequence variants was considered likely to be a technical artifact of the sequencing pipeline. The only immune exposure information available for the cohort was CMV serostatus. Correlated functional status among segregating V segments might reflect linkage disequilibrium, but an unknown experimental factor could not be ruled out. In a later analysis, around 17,000 TCR beta sequences were associated with specific HLA alleles at a false discovery rate of 0.05. The authors suggested that the approach could potentially be generalized to other disease states and immunological phenotypes. An association between a missense DCLRE1C variant and V-gene and J-gene trimming of TCR beta chains was found in a later genetic analysis and replicated in an independent cohort. In a later analysis, TCR association rates were found to vary across HLA loci, with the most associated TCRs seen for DRB1 alleles and the fewest for HLA-C alleles. In a later analysis, HLA-associated TCR beta chains were found to be more clonally expanded and to have lower generation probabilities than equally common non-associated chains.

Libraries were prepared through the immunoSEQ multiplex PCR assay. For the multiplex PCR, a mixture combining 60 forward primers for TCR Vbeta segments and 13 reverse primers for TCR Jbeta segments was used. Amplification of the CDR3 region of rearranged TCR beta genes was performed with a multiplex PCR assay on genomic DNA. The amplified TCR beta libraries were sequenced on the Illumina HiSeq System as 87-base-pair reads. Per the source publication's procedure: In a later analysis, some 80 million unique TCR beta chains were counted across the 500 to 850 repertoires, and roughly 10 million of these chains were shared by at least two donors. Raw reads were error-corrected and collapsed into unique sequences by a nearest-neighbor algorithm in which closely related sequences were merged to remove PCR and sequencing errors. V, D and J gene segments were assigned by aligning CDR3 sequences to IMGT reference sequences. For a sequence to be retained, at least a six-nucleotide match to both a V gene segment and a J gene segment was required. Rearrangements were called productive when the CDR3 lacked stop codons and stayed in frame with V and J; all others were non-productive. CDR3 was defined according to IMGT convention as the region running from the second conserved V-encoded cysteine to the conserved J-encoded phenylalanine. Sequences without an unambiguous match to a single V gene segment were excluded from the earlier analysis of over 500 of the donors. An earlier analysis of a few hundred of the donors classified V segments as functional when productive rearrangements were above 56.7% and as segregating when the standard deviation between donors was above 5%. A statistical classification framework was built for diagnosing cytomegalovirus status from the catalog of TCR beta chain sequences. A later analysis assigned V and J genes by comparing TCR nucleotide sequences with IMGT/GENE-DB human TR gene sequences. Using the TCRdist pipeline, a later analysis assigned CDR3 sequences along with most-parsimonious VDJ recombination scenarios. In a later analysis, every TCR beta chain was defined by the combination of its CDR3 amino acid sequence and its V-gene family, and reads without a unique V-gene family were dropped. A later analysis removed 450 to 600 highly shared, low-generation-probability nucleotide sequences to deal with suspected cross-contamination and a sequencing artifact. For each public chain, a later analysis derived a clonal expansion index from normalized ranks of inferred template counts within each repertoire. In a later analysis, generation probabilities were computed using a VDJ recombination model fitted to out-of-frame rearrangements, and the results were checked against IGoR. In a later analysis, hypergeometric tests were used to score TCR-TCR, TCR-HLA and TCR-CMV co-occurrence, with a repertoire-size bias correction applied to TCR pairs. False discovery rates were estimated in a later analysis by permuting HLA or CMV assignments 20 times. In a later analysis, co-occurring TCRs were grouped using DBSCAN, with TCRdist sequence similarity added in when clustering inside HLA-allele-positive subsets. For co-occurrence clustering, repertoires with fewer than 30,000 or more than 120,000 public chains were excluded, along with 4 to 6 repertoires with anomalous nucleotide sharing. The source is immuneACCESS, and TCRdb retained only in-frame sequences with V and J called. Part of the clones is not carried over; for the studies checked, unresolved V genes explain less than half of this, and the remainder is unexplained. V, J and clone size were drawn from that table, and D and trimming were deduced from the DNA. For this sample the table gives about 150,000 clones, of which 77% were detected only once. The ten biggest clones cover 1.3% to 1.5% of the sample.

Worth noting for this clone: Its antigen is still unknown. Base qualities are not recorded, but no much larger clone differs from it by a single base.

In total, about 650 healthy bone marrow donors made up the cohort. At the time of sampling, every cohort member was nominally healthy, though immune exposures that went unrecorded were likely present. The donor tested CMV seronegative and was one of the 352 seronegative cohort members. Every donor gave a peripheral blood sample, and the peripheral blood mononuclear cells from that sample were used for TCR beta sequencing. Genomic DNA extraction from the blood cell samples was performed with the Qiagen DNeasy Blood Extraction Kit. The sample comprised PBMCs. The origin of this receptor is a woman aged 40 to 50 in good health and CMV-seronegative.

The CDR3 region: CASSLNHNEQFF. The nucleotide sequence is given as TGTGCCAGCAGCTTAAATCATAATGAGCAGTTCTTC. This receptor chain uses TRBV7-3 and TRBJ2-1; a confident D gene designation cannot be given. The CDR3 contains 12 residues, cysteine and phenylalanine counted. Kept here is only the CDR3 DNA, which spans 36 bases and is read in frame from base 1. The junction shows trimming of 1 base on V and 7 bases on J, plus 5 bases between the germline ends. From a lookup of the germline V gene, CDR1 and CDR2 are SGHTA and FQGTGA.